The 17 T cell receptor beta chains reported below all come from one sample, sequenced in a study of cytomegalovirus exposure and HLA in healthy donors (dated by TCRdb to between 2016 and 2019). The library relied on the immunoSEQ multiplex PCR assay. A mixture of 60 forward primers for TCR Vbeta segments and 13 reverse primers for TCR Jbeta segments was used in the multiplex PCR. TCRdb provides this immuneACCESS table in a form limited to in-frame rearrangements. Some clones are lacking; in checked studies, under half of them reflect an unresolved V gene, and why the rest are absent is not known. Within this sample are 140,000 or so clones, with 80% to 85% of them counted one time only. The ten largest make up approximately 2.9% of the sample. Material for sequencing was PBMCs. The receptors were gathered from a woman in her twenties or thirties in good health and CMV-seronegative.

The chain carries TRBV27 and TRBJ1-2; TRBD1 matches at 10 bases. The CDR3 spans 13 residues. With V trimmed by 6 bases and J by 6 bases, 4 bases remained unmatched. CDR1 and CDR2 (germline): MNHEY, SMNVEV (reference sequence). The CDR3 loop is CASRPGTGDGYTF. CDR3 nucleotide sequence: TGTGCCAGCAGACCCGGGACAGGGGATGGCTACACCTTC.

The chain joins TRBV27 to TRBJ1-5; TRBD1 agrees at 8 bases. This CDR3 has 15 amino acids. Trimming removed 5 bases from V and 4 bases from J; junction bases left unmatched: 7. Germline CDR1 reads MNHEY; CDR2 reads SMNVEV (reference sequence). This chain's CDR3 is CASSEDRGHNQPQHF. The DNA for the CDR3 is TGTGCCAGCAGTGAAGACAGGGGTCATAATCAGCCCCAGCATTTT.

This clone has more than one count but fewer than ten. The chain carries TRBV6-4 and TRBJ2-3, with TRBD1 matching 7 bases. Germline trimming cut 6 bases from V and 0 bases from J; bases unmatched to any gene: 6. There are 15 residues in the CDR3. Germline loops: CDR1 MRHNA, CDR2 SNTAGT. The CDR3 DNA reads TGTGCCAGCAGCCGTGGGACAGCAAGCACAGATACGCAGTATTTT. This codes for CASSRGTASTDTQYF.

This CDR3 reads CASDQGASTGELFF. CDR3 nucleotides: TGTGCCAGCGACCAGGGGGCGAGCACCGGGGAGCTGTTTTTT. V usage is TRBV19 and J usage is TRBJ2-2, with TRBD1 identical over 8 bases. Germline V CDR1 and CDR2: LNHDA, SQIVND (reference sequence). CDR3 length: 14 residues. V shed 9 bases, J shed 4 bases, and the junction held 7 bases outside the gene matches.

The DNA for the CDR3 is TGTGCCAGCAGCAAAGAACAGGGAAGTTCACCCCTCCACTTT. As protein: CASSKEQGSSPLHF. The chain recombines TRBV6-4 with TRBJ1-6; the D gene is possibly TRBD1 (6 bases). The CDR3 consists of 14 residues. The V end lost 6 bases, the J end lost 9 bases, and 15 bases lay between the germline ends. Germline V gene lookup returns CDR1 MRHNA and CDR2 SNTAGT.

Concerning this clone itself: One end of the junction varies from germline; a read error may be responsible. The gene calls are TRBV7-2 and TRBJ2-2; no clear D gene. The CDR3 is 12 amino acids. Germline V gene data show CDR1 as SGHTA and CDR2 as FQGNSA. This CDR3 reads CAGSLLNGELFF. DNA for the CDR3: TGTGCCGGCAGCTTACTTAACGGGGAGCTGTTTTTT.

This clone has more than one count but fewer than ten. This rearrangement joins TRBV5-1 to TRBJ1-3, with 8 bases that match TRBD1. The CDR3 sequence is 16 residues long. The germline gives CDR1 SGHRS, CDR2 YFSETQ. V trimming: 0 bases; J trimming: 0 bases; junction bases outside the gene matches: 2. This CDR3 is CASSLGGQDSGNTIYF. The DNA for the CDR3 is TGCGCCAGCAGCTTGGGGGGACAGGACTCTGGAAACACCATATATTTT.

The chain employs TRBV28 and TRBJ2-5; possible D gene TRBD1, 5 bases. TRBJ2-7 matches the DNA end more closely, so the J call is doubtful. Germline lookup yields CDR1 MDHEN and CDR2 SYDVKM. The CDR3 sequence is 12 residues long. The CDR3 DNA is TGTGCCGCCCAGGGAAGCTCCTACGAGCAGTACTTC. Protein sequence: CAAQGSSYEQYF.

The chain recombines TRBV4-1 with TRBJ2-6, with a tentative D call TRBD2 (6 bases). The CDR3 spans 16 residues. Trimming removed 4 bases from V and 2 bases from J, with 12 bases in between. Germline V gene data show CDR1 as MGHRA and CDR2 as YSYEKL. This CDR3 reads CASSPMGEAGANVLTF. The DNA of the CDR3 is TGCGCCAGCAGCCCCATGGGGGAGGCTGGGGCCAACGTCCTGACTTTC.

The rearrangement links TRBV19 to TRBJ2-7; D is ambiguous. The V end was cut by 4 bases, the J end by 5 bases, with 6 bases between. This CDR3 region has 11 residues. Germline CDR1 is LNHDA and CDR2 is SQIVND (reference sequence). DNA of the CDR3: TGTGCCAGTAGTAACATGGACGAGCAGTACTTC. This gives the protein CASSNMDEQYF.

The table lists this clone with a few counts. The gene calls are TRBV19 and TRBJ2-5, with TRBD2 identical over 8 bases. The CDR3 contains 16 residues. Per germline, CDR1 LNHDA and CDR2 SQIVND (reference sequence). Losses at the gene ends were 6 bases for V and 1 base for J; bases not matched to a gene: 10. CDR3 amino acids: CASRPSTSGVQETQYF. CDR3 bases: TGTGCCAGTAGGCCATCTACTAGCGGAGTCCAAGAGACCCAGTACTTC.

The V call is TRBV11-2, the J call TRBJ2-2, with D maybe TRBD2 (7 bases). Germline V CDR1 and CDR2: SGHAT, FQNNGV. There are 14 residues in the CDR3. The V gene lost 7 bases and the J gene lost 4 bases, with 13 bases spanning the gap. CDR3 loop: CASTRGAITGELFF. Written as DNA, the CDR3 is TGTGCCAGCACACGGGGGGCGATCACCGGGGAGCTGTTTTTT.

This clone was observed a handful of times. The chain carries TRBV6-1 and TRBJ2-7; possible D gene TRBD1, 5 bases. Germline V gene data show CDR1 as MNHNS and CDR2 as SASEGT. The CDR3 is 15 amino acids. The germline V and J ends were trimmed by 3 bases and 2 bases, with 14 bases remaining between them. CDR3 sequence: CASSEGSGIPYEQYF. In DNA, the CDR3 is TGTGCCAGCAGTGAGGGATCAGGGATCCCCTACGAGCAGTACTTC.

J is TRBJ2-7 and V is TRBV2; a possible D gene is TRBD1 (6 bases). The CDR3 has 15 residues. The V end was cut by 1 base, the J end by 3 bases, with 13 bases between. Germline CDR1 is SNHLY and CDR2 is FYNNEI. The CDR3 loop is CASSEGRDTIYEQYF. CDR3 nucleotides: TGTGCCAGCAGTGAAGGTCGGGACACCATCTACGAGCAGTACTTC.

V usage is TRBV10-2 and J usage is TRBJ1-6; D not resolved. Germline CDR1 and CDR2: WSHSY and SAAADI. The CDR3 extends over 13 amino acids. Trimming took 2 bases from V and 5 from J, leaving 4 bases between them. The CDR3 coding sequence is TGCGCCAGCAGTGAGCAGAATAATTCACCCCTCCACTTT. Its protein product is CASSEQNNSPLHF.

V and J are TRBV27 and TRBJ1-5; maybe TRBD1 (5 bases). The V gene lost 3 bases and the J gene lost 2 bases, with 17 bases spanning the gap. Germline V gives CDR1 MNHEY, CDR2 SMNVEV (reference sequence). The CDR3 has 17 amino acids. CDR3 in DNA: TGTGCCAGCAGTTTGCTGTCGGGGAGGGGAGGCAATCAGCCCCAGCATTTT. Translation: CASSLLSGRGGNQPQHF.

This clone was counted between two and nine times. V gene TRBV6-5 combines with J gene TRBJ2-2; D gene uncertain. The CDR3 totals 13 residues. Germline V gene sequence: CDR1 MNHEY, CDR2 SVGAGI. Trimming removed 5 bases at V and 6 bases at J, with 10 bases between. The chain's CDR3 is CASSRTSSGELFF. The CDR3 bases are TGTGCCAGCAGTAGAACTTCCTCCGGGGAGCTGTTTTTT.